This is a list of T cell receptor beta chains from one sample in a study of radiotherapy plus CTLA-4 blockade in lung cancer. The table came from immunoSEQ multiplex PCR; TCRdb's copy has only in-frame clones and leaves some out. This sample has 90,000 to 100,000 clones, with approximately 74% found just once. The sequencing here drew on peripheral blood, taken from a patient treated with radiotherapy plus ipilimumab. These receptors all come from a human donor with non-small cell lung cancer who had a partial response to radiotherapy plus ipilimumab. Some clones in this sample may be carry-over from other donors' samples. Each CDR3 is given without its conserved first and last residue.

cdr3_length v_call cdr3_aa
14 TRBV6-5 ASSYSIQRSYNEQF
12 TRBV6-5 ASSRQGRGETQY
12 TRBV2 AGRPQGVNTEAF
13 TRBV4-1 ASRRTGTGDQPQH
14 TRBV4-1 ASSQDPMEGRGKQF
19 TRBV4-1 ASSQDGRGSVGASGANVLT
14 TRBV6-6 ASSYEVGVGNQPQH
12 TRBV6-5 ASSPNRSNQPQH
13 TRBV18 ASSPRGGVGDTQY
11 TRBV9 ASSVVRGDTQY
16 TRBV5-6 ASSFSPIRRSMNTEAF
13 TRBV27 ASRDRGRGNQPQH
8 TRBV29-1 SVGDYEQF
14 TRBV28 ASSPNRGLTNEKLF
12 TRBV7-8 ASSLNRDTYGYT
12 TRBV11-2 ASSTPGVTDGYT
10 TRBV7-3 ASSPNTDTQY
12 TRBV19 ASSTLLREGEQF
12 TRBV5-1 ASSETGGFQPQH
12 TRBV28 ASSYRGPPYEQY